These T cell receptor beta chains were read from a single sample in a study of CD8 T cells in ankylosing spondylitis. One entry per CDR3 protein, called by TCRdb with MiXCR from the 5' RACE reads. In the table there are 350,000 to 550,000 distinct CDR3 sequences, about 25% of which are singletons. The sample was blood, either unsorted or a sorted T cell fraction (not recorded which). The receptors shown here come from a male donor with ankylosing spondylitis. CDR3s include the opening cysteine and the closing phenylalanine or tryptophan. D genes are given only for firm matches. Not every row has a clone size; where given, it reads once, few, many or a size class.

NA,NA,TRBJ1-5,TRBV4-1,CASSLLGLGNQPQHF,TGCGCCAGCAGCCTCCTAGGACTGGGCAATCAGCCCCAGCATTTT
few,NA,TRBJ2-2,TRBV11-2,CASGRTNANTGELFF,TGTGCCAGCGGAAGGACAAACGCGAACACCGGGGAGCTGTTTTTT
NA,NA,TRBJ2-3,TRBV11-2,CASSLDRNTQYF,TGTGCCAGCAGCTTAGATCGGAATACGCAGTATTTT
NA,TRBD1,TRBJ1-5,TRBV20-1,CSASRGQGGQPQHF,TGCAGTGCTTCTAGGGGACAGGGTGGACAGCCCCAGCATTTT
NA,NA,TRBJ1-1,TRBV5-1,CASSTSHRDTEAFF,TGCGCCAGCAGCACTAGCCACAGGGACACTGAAGCTTTCTTT
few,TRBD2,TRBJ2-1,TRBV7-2,CASSFPHQNSGRVPSSYNEQFF,TGTGCCAGCAGCTTCCCGCACCAGAATAGCGGGAGGGTCCCGAGCTCCTACAATGAGCAGTTCTTC
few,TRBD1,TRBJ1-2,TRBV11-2,CASSRDSFSNYGYTF,TGTGCCAGCAGCCGGGACAGTTTCTCTAACTATGGCTACACCTTC
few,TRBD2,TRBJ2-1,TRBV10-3,CASAGSGTYNEQFF,TGTGCCAGCGCTGGTAGCGGGACTTACAATGAGCAGTTCTTC
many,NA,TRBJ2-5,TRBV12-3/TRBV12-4,CASSLDLPIETQYF,TGTGCCAGCAGTTTGGATCTACCTATAGAGACCCAGTACTTC
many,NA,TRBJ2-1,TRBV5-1,CATKREAEYNEQFF,TGCGCCACCAAGAGAGAAGCGGAATACAATGAGCAGTTCTTC
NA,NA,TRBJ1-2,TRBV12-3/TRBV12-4,CASSFEDYGYTF,TGTGCCAGCAGTTTTGAGGATTATGGCTACACCTTC
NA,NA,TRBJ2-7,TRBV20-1,CSARTANSYEQYF,TGCAGTGCTCGGACAGCGAACTCCTACGAGCAGTACTTC
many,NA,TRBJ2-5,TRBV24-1,CATSDSDSQETQYF,TGTGCCACCAGTGACTCCGACAGCCAAGAGACCCAGTACTTC
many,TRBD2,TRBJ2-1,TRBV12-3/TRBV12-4,CASSLSGRGRSGNEQFF,TGTGCCAGCAGTTTGAGCGGGAGAGGCCGCTCTGGGAATGAGCAGTTCTTC
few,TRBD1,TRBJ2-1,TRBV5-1,CASRPVGRDSSYNEQFF,TGCGCCAGCAGACCCGTGGGCAGGGACAGCTCCTACAATGAGCAGTTCTTC
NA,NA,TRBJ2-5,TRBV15,CATSSPLETQYF,TGTGCCACCAGCAGCCCCCTAGAGACCCAGTACTTC
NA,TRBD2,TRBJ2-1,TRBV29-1,CSVEGAGEDEQFF,TGCAGCGTTGAAGGAGCGGGAGAGGATGAGCAGTTCTTC
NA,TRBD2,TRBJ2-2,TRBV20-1,CSASSSGINTGELFF,TGCAGTGCTAGTAGCAGCGGGATAAACACCGGGGAGCTGTTTTTT
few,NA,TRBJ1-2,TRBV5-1,CASSLDQPTEGYTF,TGCGCCAGCAGCTTGGATCAGCCTACGGAGGGCTACACCTTC
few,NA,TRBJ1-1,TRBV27,CASSARGLNTEAFF,TGTGCCAGCAGTGCGCGAGGCCTGAACACTGAAGCTTTCTTT
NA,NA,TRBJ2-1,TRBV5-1,CASSLVWANEQFF,TGCGCCAGCAGCTTGGTTTGGGCAAATGAGCAGTTCTTC
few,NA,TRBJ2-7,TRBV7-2,CASSLRDTYEQYF,TGTGCCAGCAGCTTACGGGACACCTACGAGCAGTACTTC
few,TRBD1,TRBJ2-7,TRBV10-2,CASSDTGTGFGEQYF,TGCGCCAGCAGTGATACCGGGACAGGGTTTGGGGAGCAGTACTTC
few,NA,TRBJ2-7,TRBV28,CASRKQGTYEQYF,TGTGCCAGCAGGAAACAGGGAACCTACGAGCAGTACTTC
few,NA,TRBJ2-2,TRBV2,CASSSREPSPGELFF,TGTGCCAGCAGTTCCCGGGAGCCCTCTCCCGGGGAGCTGTTTTTT
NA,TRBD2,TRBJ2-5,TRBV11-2,CASSPGLASRETQYF,TGTGCCAGCAGCCCGGGACTAGCGTCCAGGGAGACCCAGTACTTC
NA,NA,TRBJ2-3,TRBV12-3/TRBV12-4,CASSLAGAGDTQYF,TGTGCCAGCAGTTTAGCGGGAGCGGGAGATACGCAGTATTTT
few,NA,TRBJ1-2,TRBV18,CASSLEKNYGYTF,TGTGCCAGCTCACTGGAGAAGAACTATGGCTACACCTTC
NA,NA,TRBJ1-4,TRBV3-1,CASSPQAYYNEKLFF,TGTGCCAGCAGCCCCCAGGCCTACTATAATGAAAAACTGTTTTTT
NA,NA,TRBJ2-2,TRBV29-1,CSVERDPNTGELFF,TGCAGCGTTGAGAGGGATCCGAACACCGGGGAGCTGTTTTTT
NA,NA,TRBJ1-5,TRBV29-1,CSPQVQGTDTQHF,TGCAGCCCGCAAGTCCAGGGCACAGATACGCAGCATTTT
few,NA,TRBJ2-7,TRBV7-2,CASSSQVTYEQYF,TGTGCCAGCAGCTCGCAGGTTACCTACGAGCAGTACTTC
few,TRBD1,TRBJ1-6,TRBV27,CASSPGQGYSYNSPLHF,TGTGCCAGCAGTCCAGGACAGGGGTACTCCTATAATTCACCCCTCCACTTT
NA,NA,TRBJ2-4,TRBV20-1,CSARLVEGNIQYF,TGCAGTGCTAGACTCGTGGAGGGGAACATTCAGTACTTC
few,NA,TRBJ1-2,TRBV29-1,CSVDHNNYGYTF,TGCAGCGTTGACCACAATAACTATGGCTACACCTTC
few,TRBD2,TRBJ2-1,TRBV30,CAWSLPGTIHEQFF,TGTGCCTGGAGTTTGCCCGGGACTATCCATGAGCAGTTCTTC
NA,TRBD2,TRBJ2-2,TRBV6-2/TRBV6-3,CASRPSGSGTGELFF,TGTGCCAGCAGACCAAGCGGGAGTGGAACCGGGGAGCTGTTTTTT
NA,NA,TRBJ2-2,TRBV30,CAWTGKNGGELFF,TGTGCCTGGACAGGGAAGAACGGCGGGGAGCTGTTTTTT
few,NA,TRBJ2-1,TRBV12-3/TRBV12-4,CASTAPGIYNEQFF,TGTGCCAGCACAGCTCCTGGAATCTACAATGAGCAGTTCTTC
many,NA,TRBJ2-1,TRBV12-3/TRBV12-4,CASSFTGQLYNEQFF,TGTGCCAGCAGTTTCACCGGCCAACTATACAATGAGCAGTTCTTC
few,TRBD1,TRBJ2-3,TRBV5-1,CASSLDGTESTDTQYF,TGCGCCAGCAGCTTGGACGGGACAGAGAGCACAGATACGCAGTATTTT
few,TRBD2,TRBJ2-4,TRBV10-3,CAISEGLAPTAKNIQYF,TGTGCCATCAGTGAGGGACTAGCCCCTACGGCCAAAAACATTCAGTACTTC
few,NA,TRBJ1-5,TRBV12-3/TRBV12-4,CASSADRKGQPQHF,TGTGCCAGCAGTGCAGACAGGAAAGGACAGCCCCAGCATTTT
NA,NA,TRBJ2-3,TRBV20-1,CSARIPGGPTTDTQYF,TGCAGTGCCCGAATCCCCGGGGGACCAACCACAGATACGCAGTATTTT
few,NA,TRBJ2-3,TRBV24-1,CATSSNSISTDTQYF,TGTGCCACCAGTAGCAACAGCATTAGCACAGATACGCAGTATTTT
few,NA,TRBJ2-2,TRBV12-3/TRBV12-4,CASIWEGRTGELFF,TGTGCCAGCATCTGGGAAGGGAGAACCGGGGAGCTGTTTTTT
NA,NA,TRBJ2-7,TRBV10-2,CATKEGFEQYF,TGCGCCACCAAGGAGGGATTTGAGCAGTACTTC
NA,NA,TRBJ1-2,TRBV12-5,CASGLEDFSNGYTF,TGTGCTAGTGGTTTGGAGGATTTCTCTAATGGCTACACCTTC
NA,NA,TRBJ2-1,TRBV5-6,CASSVQLRALNEQFF,TGTGCCAGCAGCGTGCAGCTCCGGGCCCTAAATGAGCAGTTCTTC
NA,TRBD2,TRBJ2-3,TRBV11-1,CASSRPGLGARSTDTQYF,TGTGCCAGCAGCCGCCCGGGACTAGGGGCGCGGAGCACAGATACGCAGTATTTT
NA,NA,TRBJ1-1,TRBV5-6,CASSLLGGARERTEAFF,TGTGCCAGCAGCTTGTTGGGGGGGGCGCGGGAAAGGACTGAAGCTTTCTTT
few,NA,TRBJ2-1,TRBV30,CAWTPWQTYNEQFF,TGTGCCTGGACCCCTTGGCAAACTTACAATGAGCAGTTCTTC
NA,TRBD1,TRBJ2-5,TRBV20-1,CSAVDRGYETQYF,TGCAGTGCCGTTGACAGGGGTTACGAGACCCAGTACTTC
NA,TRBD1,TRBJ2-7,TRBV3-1,CASSPPRGQLNEQYF,TGTGCCAGCAGCCCTCCAAGGGGACAGCTGAACGAGCAGTACTTC